This T cell receptor (beta chain) originates from a study of blood T cell repertoires in COVID-19. As for the study in general: The samples span acute and convalescent COVID-19 from the United States, Italy and Spain. PBMCs, B-cell-depleted T cells, or T cells were the source of the cDNA or gDNA that made up the material.

Trimming removed 1 base at V and 9 bases at J, with 12 bases between. Germline V gene data show CDR1 as SGHAT and CDR2 as FQNNGV. This CDR3 has 13 amino acids. Original handling: Reference gene primer amplification gave estimated nucleated cell counts. The assay was immunoSEQ multiplex PCR, and TCRdb's table has in-frame clones only and misses some. D and trimming come from the DNA, and the V and J calls and clone size come from that table. The repertoire includes around 340,000 clones, around four fifths of them detected once, and approximately 3% sits in the top ten. The specimen sequenced was peripheral blood. The receptor's source is a young man with active or convalescent COVID-19. The genes are TRBV11-2 and TRBJ1-2, with D tentatively TRBD1 (6 bases). The CDR3 loop is CASSLADRSSYTF. The CDR3 DNA follows: TGTGCCAGCAGCTTAGCAGACAGGAGTAGCTACACCTTC.